This T cell receptor (beta chain) was identified in a study of OX40 agonist ivuxolimab in advanced cancers. Study overall: Earlier treatment with anti-PD-1, anti-PD-L1 or anti-CTLA-4 was permitted, and roughly 42% had received some.

At cycle 4 day 1, cycle 7 day 1, and baseline, blood was sampled. Whole-study findings and limits: Researchers did not establish what antigens the expanded peripheral T cells target.

A note on this clone: Its target is not known.

TCRdb's table, derived via immunoSEQ multiplex PCR, lists solely in-frame clones and lacks some. The profile shows tens of thousands of clones, approximately 79% of them singletons. Germline CDR1 reads SGHRS; CDR2 reads YFSETQ. The CDR3 extends over 15 amino acids. V gave up 2 bases and J gave up 1 base; unmatched junction bases: 4. The source material was CD4+ or CD8+ T cells sorted from blood, sampled in a trial of the OX40 agonist ivuxolimab. This clonotype was sampled from an adult with an advanced solid tumor such as melanoma, head and neck, liver or kidney cancer. The gene calls are TRBV5-1 and TRBJ1-1, with 8 bases that match TRBD1. In DNA form, the CDR3 reads TGCGCCAGCAGCTTCGTGACAGGGGCGAACACTGAAGCTTTCTTT. The encoded protein is CASSFVTGANTEAFF.